This is a list of T cell receptor beta chains from one sample in a study of tumor-infiltrating lymphocytes in primary liver carcinoma. TCRdb passed the multiplex PCR reads through MiXCR, listing each CDR3 protein once. The data contain 180,000 or so distinct CDR3 sequences, 60% of them singletons. The source material was peripheral blood. These receptors originate from a man aged 35 to 55 with primary liver carcinoma and hepatitis B virus infection. The CDR3 runs from the conserved cysteine through the conserved F or W. D genes are given only for firm matches. Some rows have no size entry. The others give once, few or many, or a class for an expanded clone.

d_gene	abundance	j_gene	v_gene	len	CDR3nt	CDR3aa
.	.	TRBJ2-1	TRBV29-1	15	TGCAACATGGGGCCTCCCTCCAGCTCCTACAATGAGCAGTTCTTC	CNMGPPSSSYNEQFF
TRBD1	many	TRBJ2-7	TRBV6-6	14	TGTGCCAGCAGTTCCCGACAGGGGCCCTACGAGCAGTACTTC	CASSSRQGPYEQYF
.	.	TRBJ1-1	TRBV19	12	TGTGCCTGTACCCAGGGCTACACTGAAGCTTTCTTT	CACTQGYTEAFF
TRBD2	many	TRBJ2-7	TRBV29-1	14	TGCAGCGTCGATACTAGCGGGAGTCCCTACGAGCAGTACTTC	CSVDTSGSPYEQYF
.	few	TRBJ2-1	TRBV6-5	15	TGTGCCAGCAGTTACTCCGGCGGGGCTTACAATGAGCAGTTCTTC	CASSYSGGAYNEQFF
TRBD2	.	TRBJ2-7	TRBV29-1	13	TGCAGCGTTGGAGCTAGCGGGACCTACGAGCAGTACTTC	CSVGASGTYEQYF
.	.	TRBJ2-5	TRBV6-6	11	TGTGCCAGCAGCGGCGGGGAGTCCCAGTACTTC	CASSGGESQYF
.	.	TRBJ2-5	TRBV29-1	13	TGCAGCGTTGGGAGACAGGTCCAAGAGACCCAGTACTTC	CSVGRQVQETQYF
.	.	TRBJ2-7	TRBV6-5	14	TGTGCCAGCAGTTACTCAAAACGGTCCTACGAGCAGTACTTC	CASSYSKRSYEQYF
TRBD2	many	TRBJ2-1	TRBV12-3/TRBV12-4	16	TGTGCCAGCAGTCCCCGGGGAGGACTAGCCCACAATGAGCAGTTCTTC	CASSPRGGLAHNEQFF
.	.	TRBJ2-5	TRBV7-9	13	TGTGCCAGCAGCCTGGGGATACAAGAGACCCAGTACTTC	CASSLGIQETQYF
.	once	TRBJ2-1	TRBV11-2	15	TGTGCCAGCAGCTTAGATGTGGAAGGCTACAGTGAGCAGTTCTTC	CASSLDVEGYSEQFF
TRBD2	.	TRBJ2-2	TRBV13	17	TGTGCCAGCAGCCCGACTAGCGGGACCGTTAACGCCGGGGAGCTGTTTTTT	CASSPTSGTVNAGELFF
.	once	TRBJ2-7	TRBV11-1	14	TGTGCCAGCAGCTTGCGAGCTAGCCACTACGAACAGTACTTC	CASSLRASHYEQYF
.	.	TRBJ2-1	TRBV12-3/TRBV12-4	14	TGTGCCAGTACTACAGGTCAGAAGGGCAATGAGCAGCTCTTC	CASTTGQKGNEQLF
.	.	TRBJ2-5	TRBV1	14	TGCACCAGCAGCCAAGCGCTGAGAAACGAGACCCAGTACTTC	CTSSQALRNETQYF
.	.	TRBJ2-7	TRBV7-9	13	TGTGCCAGCAGCCCCGAATCGACCTACGAGCAGTACTTC	CASSPESTYEQYF
TRBD2	.	TRBJ2-2	TRBV6-1	16	TGTGCCAGCAGTTACACGGGGGGGCGCTCAACCGGGGAGCTGTTTTTT	CASSYTGGRSTGELFF
TRBD1	few	TRBJ2-7	TRBV28	14	TGTGCCAGCAGCCCCCAGACAGGGTGGTACGAGCAGTACTTC	CASSPQTGWYEQYF
TRBD2	.	TRBJ2-2	TRBV19	15	TGTGCCAGTACCCAAAGCGGGGGGTACACCGGGGAGCTGTTTTTT	CASTQSGGYTGELFF
TRBD2	many	TRBJ2-1	TRBV6-5	15	TGTGCCAGCAGTGTGACTAGCGGGAGCTACAATGAGCAGTTCTTC	CASSVTSGSYNEQFF
.	.	TRBJ2-7	TRBV6-5	15	TGTGCCAGCACCCCAGGGCCCGCCACGACTTACGAGCAGTACTTC	CASTPGPATTYEQYF
.	few	TRBJ2-3	TRBV4-1	16	TGCGCCAGCAGCCCTAAAAGTCTGAGATTCACAGATACGCAGTATTTT	CASSPKSLRFTDTQYF
.	.	TRBJ1-2	TRBV6-5	14	TGTGCCAGCAGTTACTCGAGGGAAGGGTATGGCTACACCTTC	CASSYSREGYGYTF
.	.	TRBJ2-5	TRBV7-2	14	TGTGCCAGCAGCTTAACGGGGGTCGGGGAGACCCAGTACTTC	CASSLTGVGETQYF
.	.	TRBJ2-2	TRBV24-1	17	TGTGCCACCAGTGATCAAACACCGTCGTTGGCCACCGGGGAGCTGTTTTTT	CATSDQTPSLATGELFF
.	.	TRBJ2-5	TRBV6-5	15	TGTGCCAGCAGTTACTCGCGACAGATCCAAGAGACCCAGTACTTC	CASSYSRQIQETQYF
.	.	TRBJ2-6	TRBV14	15	TGTGCCAGCAGCCGTGAGAGATCTGGGGCCAACGTCCTGACTTTC	CASSRERSGANVLTF
.	.	TRBJ2-3	TRBV6-6	13	TGTGCCAGCAGTCGAGATCCCCGGGATACGCAGTATTTT	CASSRDPRDTQYF
TRBD2	.	TRBJ2-5	TRBV4-1	13	TGCGCCAGCAGCCTAAGGGAGGGAGATACCCAGTACTTC	CASSLREGDTQYF
.	.	TRBJ1-5	TRBV28	13	TGTGCCAGTCGGAGAGGGAACAATCAGCCCCAGCATTTT	CASRRGNNQPQHF
.	few	TRBJ2-7	TRBV12-3/TRBV12-4	14	TGTGCCAGCAGTTTTGCAGGGTCCTCCTACGAGCAGTACTTC	CASSFAGSSYEQYF
.	few	TRBJ2-7	TRBV6-1	12	TGTGCCAGCAGTGGCACAGGATACGAGCAGTACTTC	CASSGTGYEQYF
TRBD1	few	TRBJ2-1	TRBV4-1	19	TGCGCCAGCAGCCTCCGGGACAGGGGTTTTGTGATCTCCTACAATGAGCAGTTCTTC	CASSLRDRGFVISYNEQFF
TRBD2	few	TRBJ2-1	TRBV4-1	16	TGCGCCAGCAGCCAAGCTGCAGGACTAGCGGGACATGAGCAGTTCTTC	CASSQAAGLAGHEQFF
.	.	TRBJ2-3	TRBV12-5	14	TGTGCTAGTGCTGATGGGAGCCTTACAGATACGCAGTATTTT	CASADGSLTDTQYF
.	many	TRBJ2-7	TRBV29-1	11	TGCAGCGCTAGACTTGATTACGAGCAGTACTTC	CSARLDYEQYF
.	many	TRBJ2-1	TRBV11-2	15	TGTGCCAGCAGTTCCAGGGGCACTAGGCTCGATGAGCAGTTCTTC	CASSSRGTRLDEQFF
.	.	TRBJ1-2	TRBV30	13	TGTGCCTGGAGTGTACAGGATGGGTATGGCTACACCTTC	CAWSVQDGYGYTF
.	few	TRBJ2-6	TRBV6-1	16	TGTGCCGCAACGAGGGGCAGGACGAGAGGGGCCAACGTCCTGACTTTC	CAATRGRTRGANVLTF
.	.	TRBJ2-6	TRBV11-2	15	TGTGCCAGCACCAATGGAGTCTCTGGGGCCAACGTCCTGACTTTC	CASTNGVSGANVLTF
.	.	TRBJ2-7	TRBV12-3/TRBV12-4	16	TGTGCAAGCAGTCCTCTTGGTCCTAGGGGTGAAGGCGAGCAGTACTTC	CASSPLGPRGEGEQYF
.	few	TRBJ1-3	TRBV10-3	16	TGTGCCATCAGTGCAAGAGACCGAGGCGATGGAAACACCATATATTTT	CAISARDRGDGNTIYF
.	.	TRBJ2-7	TRBV29-1	15	TGCAGCGTTGAAGATTTAGGCGGGACACCCAGGGAGCAGTGCTTC	CSVEDLGGTPREQCF
.	many	TRBJ2-5	TRBV4-2	15	TGTGCCAGCAGCCAACCACAGGGAGGTGGAGAGACCCAGTACTTC	CASSQPQGGGETQYF
.	.	TRBJ2-1	TRBV12-3/TRBV12-4	13	TGTGCCAGCAGAGATCTAGCGCAGGATGAGCAGTTCTTC	CASRDLAQDEQFF
TRBD2	.	TRBJ2-1	TRBV7-9	16	TGTGTCAGCAGCCCGGGCAGGGCGGGAGTCTGGGATGGGCAATTCTTC	CVSSPGRAGVWDGQFF
.	.	TRBJ2-1	TRBV6-2/TRBV6-3	13	TGTGCCAGCAGTGGGGGTGTCTCAATTGAGCAGTTCTTC	CASSGGVSIEQFF
.	few	TRBJ1-1	TRBV6-5	15	TGTGCCAGCAGTTACAGTGTAGGGGCGAATAGTGAAGCTTTCTTT	CASSYSVGANSEAFF
TRBD1	.	TRBJ2-2	TRBV6-1	15	TGTGCCAGCAGCTCGACAGGGGCTTGGACCGGGGAGCTGTTTTTT	CASSSTGAWTGELFF
.	once	TRBJ1-3	TRBV7-9	15	TGTGCCAGCAGCTTAAACGGGTCCGCTGGAAACACCATATATTTT	CASSLNGSAGNTIYF
.	.	TRBJ2-7	TRBV28	16	TGTGCCGGCAGTTGGGCCTCTTGGGGGACAAGTTACGAGCAGTACTTC	CAGSWASWGTSYEQYF
TRBD2	.	TRBJ2-2	TRBV4-1	18	TGCGCCAGCACCCGACTAGCGGGAGGTCGATGGGGCACCGGGGACCTGTTTTTT	CASTRLAGGRWGTGDLFF
.	.	TRBJ2-3	TRBV5-1	15	TGCGCCAGCAGCCAAGAAAGGGGGAGGACAGATACGCAGTATTTT	CASSQERGRTDTQYF